This record concerns one T cell receptor (beta chain) sequence. As yet, its antigen is unknown. CDR3 length: 13 residues. Germline CDR1 is ENHRY and CDR2 is SYGVKD. With 0 bases removed from V and 9 bases from J, the gap between germline ends came to 6 bases. TCRdb called the RT-PCR reads again in MiXCR, with one record for every CDR3 protein. The profile shows about 530,000 distinct CDR3 sequences, 13% of them singletons. The source of the sample is a study of response to subunit inactivated influenza vaccine. The study, taken as a whole, reports: Authors suggested that a seasonal influenza vaccination recruits few new T cells each time.

The rearrangement links TRBV10-3 to TRBJ1-6; unclear D gene. Sample: PBMCs from blood, taken 45 days after vaccination. The sequence was obtained from a man aged 45-65 years who received an inactivated influenza vaccine. CDR3 in amino acids: CAISESGSSPLHF. CDR3 nucleotides: TGTGCCATCAGTGAGTCGGGAAGTTCACCCCTCCACTTT.